This record covers a single T cell receptor beta chain. This entry belongs to a study of T cell changes during pregnancy in multiple sclerosis. From germline, CDR1 is MDHEN and CDR2 SYDVKM. The CDR3 is made up of 16 amino acids. V trimming: 8 bases; J trimming: 0 bases; junction bases outside the gene matches: 10. Libraries were prepared by immunoSEQ multiplex PCR; TCRdb keeps only in-frame clonotypes and omits some of them. The sample records around 100,000 clones, over 85% being singletons. The rearrangement joins TRBV28 to TRBJ1-5, with 7 bases aligning to TRBD1. The clonotype originates from a female donor with multiple sclerosis, enrolled in a pregnancy study. The sequences come from peripheral blood, collected in the second trimester of pregnancy. CDR3 protein: CASFPRDSHSNQPQHF. In nucleotides, the CDR3 is TGTGCCAGCTTCCCCCGGGACAGCCATAGCAATCAGCCCCAGCATTTT.